The clone carrying this T cell receptor beta chain occurred once. The antigen remains unidentified. The entry originates in a study of shared clonotypes between healthy human individuals. Study observations and caveats: An anticipated effect of sequencing depth on clonotype sharing among donors was recognized. Non-shared clonotypes had lower generation probabilities than clonotypes shared by all four sorted-subset donors. Incomplete sequencing of sorted subsets was indicated by rarefaction despite large depth.

Germline CDR1 is SGHNT and CDR2 is YYREEE (reference sequence). This CDR3 has 18 residues. Trimming shortened V by 4 bases and J by 3 bases, and 25 bases separated the two germline ends. Generated by immunoSEQ multiplex PCR, the TCRdb table keeps only in-frame clones and is missing some. The sample includes about 2.1 million clones, about 92% of them seen just once. Positively selected for CCR7, the CD45RO-negative cells used as naive CD8 cells excluded terminally differentiated effector memory CD45RA+ cells. Sequenced sample: naive CD8+ T cells from PBMCs. This chain uses TRBV5-4 with TRBJ1-2; D perhaps matches TRBD1 (6 bases). This TCR derives from a young man in good health. Some clones in this sample may be carry-over from other donors' samples. CDR3 DNA: TGTGCCAGCAGCGAGGGGTGGGACACGGGAATTAACTACTATGGCTACACCTTC. As protein: CASSEGWDTGINYYGYTF.